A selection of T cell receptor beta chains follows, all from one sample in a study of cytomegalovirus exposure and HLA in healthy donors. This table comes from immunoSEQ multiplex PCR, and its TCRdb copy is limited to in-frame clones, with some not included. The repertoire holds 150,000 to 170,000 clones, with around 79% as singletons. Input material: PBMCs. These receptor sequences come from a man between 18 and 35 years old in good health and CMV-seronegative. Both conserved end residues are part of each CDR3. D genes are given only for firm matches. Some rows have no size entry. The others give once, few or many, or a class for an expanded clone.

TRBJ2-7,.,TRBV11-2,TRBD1,CASSRRGQGHEQYF,TGTGCCAGCAGCCGACGGGGACAGGGCCACGAGCAGTACTTC
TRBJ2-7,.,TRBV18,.,CASSPPGPLEQYF,TGTGCCAGCTCACCACCGGGGCCGCTTGAGCAGTACTTC
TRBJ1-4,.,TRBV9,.,CASSVSGTFNEKLFF,TGTGCCAGCAGCGTCTCAGGTACCTTTAATGAAAAACTGTTTTTT
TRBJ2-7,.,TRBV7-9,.,CASSLIGVGVPNF,TGTGCCAGCAGCTTGATTGGGGTCGGGGTTCCTAACTTC
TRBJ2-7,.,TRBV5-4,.,CASSRGAGTGAYEQYF,TGTGCCAGCAGCCGGGGGGCGGGGACTGGGGCCTACGAGCAGTACTTC
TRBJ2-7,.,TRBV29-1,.,CSVEEGQTYEQYF,TGCAGCGTTGAAGAGGGGCAGACCTACGAGCAGTACTTC
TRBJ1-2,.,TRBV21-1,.,CASSTEGIYGYTF,TGTGCCAGCAGCACGGAGGGGATCTATGGCTACACCTTC
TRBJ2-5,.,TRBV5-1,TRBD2,CASSRAGGPEETQYF,TGCGCCAGCAGCCGAGCGGGAGGGCCGGAAGAGACCCAGTACTTC
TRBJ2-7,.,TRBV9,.,CASSPATVGEQYF,TGTGCCAGCAGCCCTGCTACAGTCGGCGAGCAGTACTTC
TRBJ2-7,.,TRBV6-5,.,CASTRGNEQYF,TGTGCCAGCACAAGGGGGAACGAGCAGTACTTC
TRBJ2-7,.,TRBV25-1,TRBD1,CASSPPGTAYEQYF,TGTGCCAGCAGTCCCCCCGGGACAGCCTACGAGCAGTACTTC
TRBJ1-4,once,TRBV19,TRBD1,CASSPGQGVTTNEKLFF,TGTGCCAGTAGTCCGGGACAGGGAGTGACAACTAATGAAAAACTGTTTTTT
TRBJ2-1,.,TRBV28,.,CASAPPRLNNEQFF,TGTGCCAGCGCCCCTCCCCGACTGAACAATGAGCAGTTCTTC
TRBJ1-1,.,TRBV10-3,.,CAISEPVTAPNTEAFF,TGTGCCATCAGTGAACCCGTGACAGCGCCTAACACTGAAGCTTTCTTT
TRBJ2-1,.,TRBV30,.,CAWSWVGHEQFF,TGTGCCTGGAGTTGGGTGGGGCATGAGCAGTTCTTC
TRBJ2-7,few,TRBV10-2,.,CASSKTGFEQYF,TGCGCCAGCAGCAAAACAGGGTTCGAGCAGTACTTC
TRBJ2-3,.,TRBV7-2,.,CASSPRTGTDTQYF,TGTGCCAGCAGCCCCCGGACAGGCACAGATACGCAGTATTTT
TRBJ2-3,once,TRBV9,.,CASSVKSESTDTQYF,TGTGCCAGCAGCGTGAAAAGCGAAAGCACAGATACGCAGTATTTT
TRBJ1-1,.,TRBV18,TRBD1,CASSPLRPLGTEGSTEAFF,TGTGCCAGCTCACCCCTTCGACCTCTCGGGACAGAGGGGAGCACTGAAGCTTTCTTT
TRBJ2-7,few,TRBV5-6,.,CASSFGGYEQYF,TGTGCCAGCAGCTTCGGGGGCTACGAGCAGTACTTC
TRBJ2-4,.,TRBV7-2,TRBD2,CASSFSGAAKNIQYF,TGTGCCAGCAGTTTTAGCGGGGCAGCCAAAAACATTCAGTACTTC
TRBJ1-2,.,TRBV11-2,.,CASSPGNSYGYTF,TGTGCCAGCAGCCCCGGGAACTCCTATGGCTACACCTTC
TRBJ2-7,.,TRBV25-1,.,CASSDSYEQYF,TGTGCCAGCAGTGATAGCTACGAGCAGTACTTC